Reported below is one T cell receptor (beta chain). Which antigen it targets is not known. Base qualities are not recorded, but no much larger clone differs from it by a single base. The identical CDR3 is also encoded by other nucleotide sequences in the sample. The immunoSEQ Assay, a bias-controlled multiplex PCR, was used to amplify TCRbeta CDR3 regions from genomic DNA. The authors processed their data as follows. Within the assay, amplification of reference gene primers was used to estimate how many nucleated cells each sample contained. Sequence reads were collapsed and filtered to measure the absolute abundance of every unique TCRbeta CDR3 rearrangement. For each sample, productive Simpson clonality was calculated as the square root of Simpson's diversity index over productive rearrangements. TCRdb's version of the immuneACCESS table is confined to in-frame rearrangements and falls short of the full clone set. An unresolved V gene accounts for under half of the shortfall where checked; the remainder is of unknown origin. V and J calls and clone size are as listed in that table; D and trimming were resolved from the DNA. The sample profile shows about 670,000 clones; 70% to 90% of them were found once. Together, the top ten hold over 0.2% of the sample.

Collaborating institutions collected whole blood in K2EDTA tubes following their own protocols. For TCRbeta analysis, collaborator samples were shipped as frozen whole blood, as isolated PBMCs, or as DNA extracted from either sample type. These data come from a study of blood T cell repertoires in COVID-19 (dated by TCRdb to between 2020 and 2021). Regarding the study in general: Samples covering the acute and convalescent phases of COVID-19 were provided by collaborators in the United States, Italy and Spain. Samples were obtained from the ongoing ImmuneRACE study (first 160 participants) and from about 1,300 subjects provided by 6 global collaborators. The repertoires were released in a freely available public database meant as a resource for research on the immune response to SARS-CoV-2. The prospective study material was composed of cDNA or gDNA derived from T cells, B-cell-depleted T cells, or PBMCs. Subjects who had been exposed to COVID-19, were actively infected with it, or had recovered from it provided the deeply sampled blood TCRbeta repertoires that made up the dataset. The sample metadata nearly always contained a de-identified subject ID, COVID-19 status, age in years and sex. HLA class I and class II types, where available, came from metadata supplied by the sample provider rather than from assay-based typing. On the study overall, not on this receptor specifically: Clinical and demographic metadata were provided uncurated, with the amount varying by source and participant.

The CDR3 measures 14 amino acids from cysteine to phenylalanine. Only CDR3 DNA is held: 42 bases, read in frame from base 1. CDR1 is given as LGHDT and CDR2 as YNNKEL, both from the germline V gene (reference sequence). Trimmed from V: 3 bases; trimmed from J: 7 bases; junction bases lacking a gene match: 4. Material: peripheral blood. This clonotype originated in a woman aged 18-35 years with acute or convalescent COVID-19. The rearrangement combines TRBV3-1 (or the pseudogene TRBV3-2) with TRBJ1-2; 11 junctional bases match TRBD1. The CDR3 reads CASSQDRGRGGYTF. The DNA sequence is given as TGTGCCAGCAGCCAGGACAGGGGGCGAGGTGGCTACACCTTC.